Many counts were recorded for the clone carrying this T cell receptor (beta chain). What it recognizes is unknown. These data are taken from a study of T cell repertoires in cytomegalovirus infection. Study results and limitations: CMV carriers having the relevant HLA were flagged by cumulative public TCR beta family frequency.

TCRdb re-derived calls from the reads in MiXCR, one entry per CDR3 protein. The repertoire has 250,000 to 300,000 distinct CDR3 sequences, about 15% of them found once; the top ten carry approximately 44%. CDR1 is SGHAT and CDR2 is FQNNGV in the germline V gene. The V gene lost 4 bases and the J gene lost 5 bases, with 24 bases spanning the gap. The CDR3 is 18 residues long. The sample taken for sequencing was CD8+ T cells from PBMCs. This receptor was identified in a human donor in good health (CMV status not recorded). Some clones in this sample may be carry-over from other donors' samples. The chain uses TRBV11-2 and TRBJ2-1, with unresolved D. This CDR3 reads CASSSRPYNELGHNEQFF. In DNA form, the CDR3 reads TGTGCCAGCAGCTCGCGCCCCTACAATGAGTTAGGCCACAATGAGCAGTTCTTC.